The source of this T cell receptor beta chain is a study of T cell responses to AZD1222 COVID-19 vaccine. Overall study results and limits: Donors were mostly white British, more females; clonal diversity possibly underestimated. Baseline testing showed seropositivity in only six AZD1222 recipients. Spike-specific TCR breadth and depth were elevated following two AZD1222 doses.

The count of this clone is one. Its target is not known. V gave up 8 bases and J gave up 0 bases, with 6 bases separating them. The CDR3 length is 12 residues. This table comes from immunoSEQ multiplex PCR, and its TCRdb copy is limited to in-frame clones, with some not included. This sample has about 69,000 clones, with more than 80% found just once. The V gene is TRBV12-3 or TRBV12-4, the J gene TRBJ2-3; D remains ambiguous. This TCR was sampled from an adult in good health. Sequencing used peripheral blood, obtained on day 0 of AZD1222 vaccination. The DNA of the CDR3 is TGTGCCAGCCGGGCTAGCACAGATACGCAGTATTTT. Encoded protein: CASRASTDTQYF.